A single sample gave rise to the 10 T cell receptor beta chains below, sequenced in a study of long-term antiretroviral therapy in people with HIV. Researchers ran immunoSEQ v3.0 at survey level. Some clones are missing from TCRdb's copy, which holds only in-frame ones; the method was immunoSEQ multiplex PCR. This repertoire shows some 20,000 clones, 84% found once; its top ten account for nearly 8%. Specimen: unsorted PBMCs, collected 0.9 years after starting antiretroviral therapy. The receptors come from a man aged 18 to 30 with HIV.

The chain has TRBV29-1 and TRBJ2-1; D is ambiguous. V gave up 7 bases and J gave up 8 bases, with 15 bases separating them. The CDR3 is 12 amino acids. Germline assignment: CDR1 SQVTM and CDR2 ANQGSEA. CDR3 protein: CSGGGLSDEQFF. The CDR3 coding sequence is TGCAGCGGCGGTGGGCTATCGGATGAGCAGTTCTTC.

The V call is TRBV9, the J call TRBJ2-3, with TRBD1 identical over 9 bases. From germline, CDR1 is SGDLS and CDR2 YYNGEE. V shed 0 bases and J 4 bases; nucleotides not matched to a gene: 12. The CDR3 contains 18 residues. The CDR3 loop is CASSVVGWGDRVADTQYF. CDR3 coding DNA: TGTGCCAGCAGCGTAGTAGGGTGGGGGGACAGGGTAGCAGATACGCAGTATTTT.

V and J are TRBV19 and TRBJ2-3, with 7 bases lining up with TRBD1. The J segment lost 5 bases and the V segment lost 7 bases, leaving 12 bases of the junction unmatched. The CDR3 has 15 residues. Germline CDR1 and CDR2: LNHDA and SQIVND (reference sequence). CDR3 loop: CASTATGISLDTQYF. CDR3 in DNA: TGTGCCAGTACCGCGACAGGGATTAGTCTAGATACGCAGTATTTT.

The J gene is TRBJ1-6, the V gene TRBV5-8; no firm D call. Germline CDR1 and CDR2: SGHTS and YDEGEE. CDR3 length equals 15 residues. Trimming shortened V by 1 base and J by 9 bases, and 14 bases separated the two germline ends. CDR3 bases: TGTGCCAGCAGCTTGATTGGGCGGAGAGGTTCACCCCTCCACTTT. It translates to CASSLIGRRGSPLHF.

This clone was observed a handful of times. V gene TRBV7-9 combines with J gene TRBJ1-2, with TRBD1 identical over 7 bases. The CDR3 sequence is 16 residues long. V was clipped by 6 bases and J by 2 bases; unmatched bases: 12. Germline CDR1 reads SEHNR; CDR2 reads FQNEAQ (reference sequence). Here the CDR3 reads CASSLAGGSPNYGYTF. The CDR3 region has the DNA TGTGCCAGCAGTCTCGCAGGGGGGAGCCCAAACTATGGCTACACCTTC.

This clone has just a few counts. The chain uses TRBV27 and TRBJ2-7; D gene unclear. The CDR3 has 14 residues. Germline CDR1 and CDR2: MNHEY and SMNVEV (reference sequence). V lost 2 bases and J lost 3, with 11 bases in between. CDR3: CASSLIPGSYEQYV. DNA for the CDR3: TGTGCCAGCAGTTTAATCCCCGGCAGCTACGAGCAGTACGTC.

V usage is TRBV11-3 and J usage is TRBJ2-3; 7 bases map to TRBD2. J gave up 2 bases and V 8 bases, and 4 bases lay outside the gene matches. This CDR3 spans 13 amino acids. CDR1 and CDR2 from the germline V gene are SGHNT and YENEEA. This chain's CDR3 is CASSRGVTDTQYF. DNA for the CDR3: TGTGCCAGCTCACGGGGGGTCACAGATACGCAGTATTTT.

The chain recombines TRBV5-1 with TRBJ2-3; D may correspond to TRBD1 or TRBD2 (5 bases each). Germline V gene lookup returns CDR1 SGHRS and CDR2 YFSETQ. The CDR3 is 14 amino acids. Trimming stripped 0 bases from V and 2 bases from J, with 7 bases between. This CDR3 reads CASSLGGDTDTQYF. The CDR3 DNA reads TGCGCCAGCAGCTTGGGAGGGGACACAGATACGCAGTATTTT.

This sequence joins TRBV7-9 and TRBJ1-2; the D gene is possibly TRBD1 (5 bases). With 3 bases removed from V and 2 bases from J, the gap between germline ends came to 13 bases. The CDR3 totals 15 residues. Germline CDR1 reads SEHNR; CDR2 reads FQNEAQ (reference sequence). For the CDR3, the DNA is TGTGCCAGCAGCTTGCAGGGTCTGGGAAACTATGGCTACACCTTC. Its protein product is CASSLQGLGNYGYTF.

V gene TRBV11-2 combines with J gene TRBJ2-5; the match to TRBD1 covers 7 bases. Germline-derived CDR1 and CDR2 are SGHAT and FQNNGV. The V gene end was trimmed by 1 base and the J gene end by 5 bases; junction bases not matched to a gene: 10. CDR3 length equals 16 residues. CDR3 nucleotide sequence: TGTGCCAGCAGCTTAGCCCCAACAGGGGTTGAGGAGACCCAGTACTTC. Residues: CASSLAPTGVEETQYF.